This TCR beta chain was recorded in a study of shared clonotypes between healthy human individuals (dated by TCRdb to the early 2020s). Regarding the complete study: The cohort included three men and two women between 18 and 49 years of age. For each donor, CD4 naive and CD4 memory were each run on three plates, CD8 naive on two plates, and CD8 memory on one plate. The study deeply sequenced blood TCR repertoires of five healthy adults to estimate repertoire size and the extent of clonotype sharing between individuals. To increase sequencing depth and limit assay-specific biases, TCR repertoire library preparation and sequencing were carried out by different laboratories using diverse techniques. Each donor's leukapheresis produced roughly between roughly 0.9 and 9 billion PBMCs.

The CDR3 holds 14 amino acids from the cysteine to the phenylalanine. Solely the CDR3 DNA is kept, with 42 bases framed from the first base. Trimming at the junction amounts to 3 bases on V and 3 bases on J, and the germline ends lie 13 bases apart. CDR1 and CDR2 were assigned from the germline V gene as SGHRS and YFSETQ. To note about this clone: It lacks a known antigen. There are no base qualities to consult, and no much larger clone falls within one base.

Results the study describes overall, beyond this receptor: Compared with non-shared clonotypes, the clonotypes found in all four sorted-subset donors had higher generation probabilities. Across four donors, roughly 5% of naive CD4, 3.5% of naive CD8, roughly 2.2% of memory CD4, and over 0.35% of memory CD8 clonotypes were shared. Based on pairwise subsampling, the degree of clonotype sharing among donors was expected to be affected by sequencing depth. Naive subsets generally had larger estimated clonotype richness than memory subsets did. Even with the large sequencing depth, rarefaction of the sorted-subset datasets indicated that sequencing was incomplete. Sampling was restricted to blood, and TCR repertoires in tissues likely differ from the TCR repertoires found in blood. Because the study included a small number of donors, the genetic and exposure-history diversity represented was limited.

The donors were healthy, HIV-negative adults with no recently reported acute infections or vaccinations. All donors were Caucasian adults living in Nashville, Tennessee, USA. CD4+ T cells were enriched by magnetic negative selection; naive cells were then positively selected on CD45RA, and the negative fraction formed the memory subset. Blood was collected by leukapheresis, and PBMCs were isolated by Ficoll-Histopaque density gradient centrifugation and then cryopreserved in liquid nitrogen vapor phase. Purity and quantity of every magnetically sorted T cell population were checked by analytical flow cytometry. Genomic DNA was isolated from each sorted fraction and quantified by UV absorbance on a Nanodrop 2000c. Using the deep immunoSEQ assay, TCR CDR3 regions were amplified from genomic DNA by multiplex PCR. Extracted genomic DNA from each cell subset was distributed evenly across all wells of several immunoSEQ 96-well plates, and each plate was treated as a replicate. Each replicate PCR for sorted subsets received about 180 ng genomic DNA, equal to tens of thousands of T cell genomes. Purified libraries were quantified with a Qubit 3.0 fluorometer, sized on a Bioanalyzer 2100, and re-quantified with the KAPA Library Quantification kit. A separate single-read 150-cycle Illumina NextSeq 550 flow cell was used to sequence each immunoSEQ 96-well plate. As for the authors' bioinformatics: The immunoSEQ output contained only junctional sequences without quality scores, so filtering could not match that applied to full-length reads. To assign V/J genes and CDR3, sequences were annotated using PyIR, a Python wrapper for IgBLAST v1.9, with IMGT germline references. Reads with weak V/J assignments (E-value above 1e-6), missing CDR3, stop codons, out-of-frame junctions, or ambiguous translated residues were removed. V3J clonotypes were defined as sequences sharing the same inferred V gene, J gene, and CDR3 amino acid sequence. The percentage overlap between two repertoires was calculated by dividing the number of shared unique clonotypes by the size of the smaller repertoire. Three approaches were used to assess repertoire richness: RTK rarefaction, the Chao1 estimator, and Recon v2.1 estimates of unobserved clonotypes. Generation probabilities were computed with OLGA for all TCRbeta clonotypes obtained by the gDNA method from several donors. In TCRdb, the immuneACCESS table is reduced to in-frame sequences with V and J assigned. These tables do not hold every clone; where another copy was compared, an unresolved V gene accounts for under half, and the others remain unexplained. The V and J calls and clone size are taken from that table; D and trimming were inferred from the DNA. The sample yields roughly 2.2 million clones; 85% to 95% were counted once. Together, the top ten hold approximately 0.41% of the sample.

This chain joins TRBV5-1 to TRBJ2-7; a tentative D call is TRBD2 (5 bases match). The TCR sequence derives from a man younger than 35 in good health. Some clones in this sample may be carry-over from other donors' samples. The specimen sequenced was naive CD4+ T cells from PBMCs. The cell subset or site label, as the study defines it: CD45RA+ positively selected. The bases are TGCGCCAGCAGCTGGGAGTCGCCAAACTACGAGCAGTACTTC. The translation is CASSWESPNYEQYF.